A single sample gave rise to the 28 T cell receptor beta chains below, sequenced in a study of neurological immune-mediated disorders. TCRdb analysed the 5' RACE reads with MiXCR anew, one entry per CDR3 protein. The sample has about 79,000 distinct CDR3 sequences, 14% seen once. Sequencing was done on a sample of PBMCs. The receptors derive from a woman in her 50s in good health.

The table lists this clonotype with many counts. J is TRBJ2-6 and V is TRBV20-1; 9 nucleotides agree with TRBD1. With 0 bases clipped from V and 0 bases from J, the junction kept 6 bases outside the gene matches. This CDR3 region has 18 residues. CDR1 DFQATT and CDR2 SNEGSKA come from the germline V gene (reference sequence). The CDR3 nucleotides are TGCAGTGCTAGAGATGGGGGGACAGGGAGCTCTGGGGCCAACGTCCTGACTTTC. This translates into CSARDGGTGSSGANVLTF.

This clonotype was recorded many times. Sequence at one end of the junction differs from germline and may be a read error. The CDR3 DNA sequence: TGCGCCAGCAGCTTGACCCCTCTAGCGGCCACAAACATTCAGTACTTC. Translated, it gives CASSLTPLAATNIQYF. This sequence joins TRBV5-1 and TRBJ2-4; 7 nucleotides agree with TRBD2. Germline values: CDR1 SGHRS, CDR2 YFSETQ. The CDR3 totals 16 residues.

This clonotype appeared many times. The V call is TRBV25-1, the J call TRBJ2-1, with D perhaps given as TRBD1 or TRBD2 (5 bases each). The germline gives CDR1 MGHDK, CDR2 SYGVNS. This CDR3 contains 15 residues. The V end lost 5 bases, the J end lost 5 bases, and 16 bases lay between the germline ends. The CDR3 DNA follows: TGTGCCAGCAGTCCCCCGGGGACCACCGACAATGAGCAGTTCTTC. It translates to CASSPPGTTDNEQFF.

This clonotype showed up many times. V is TRBV7-9 and J is TRBJ1-5; weak D call: TRBD1 (6 bases). The CDR3 runs to 15 residues. V lost 0 bases and J lost 4, with 10 bases in between. Germline lookup yields CDR1 SEHNR and CDR2 FQNEAQ (reference sequence). For the CDR3, the DNA is TGTGCCAGCAGCTTAGCGGGGGCCCCGAATCAGCCCCAGCATTTT. It translates to CASSLAGAPNQPQHF.

This clonotype was observed many times. The CDR3 here is CASSKEGQGLYEQYF. CDR3 bases: TGTGCCAGCAGCAAAGAGGGCCAGGGACTCTACGAGCAGTACTTC. The chain joins TRBV21-1 to TRBJ2-7; TRBD2 was called by the table and not checked on the DNA. TRBV21-1 is designated a pseudogene. The CDR3 length is 15 residues.

This clonotype was detected ten times or more. V is TRBV5-1 and J is TRBJ1-4; D gene unclear. V lost 2 bases and J 4 bases, leaving 6 bases between the germline ends. The CDR3 runs 13 residues. Germline values: CDR1 SGHRS, CDR2 YFSETQ. The CDR3 bases are TGCGCCAGCAGCTTCGACGGTAATGAAAAACTGTTTTTT. Protein sequence: CASSFDGNEKLFF.

This clonotype was seen repeatedly, ten times or more. The chain recombines TRBV20-1 with TRBJ2-7, with unresolved D. The CDR3 loop spans 17 amino acids. Per the germline V gene, CDR1 is DFQATT and CDR2 is SNEGSKA (reference sequence). V gave up 3 bases and J gave up 4 bases, with 25 bases separating them. CDR3 DNA: TGCAGTGCTAGGGGATTTGCGTCAGACTCCCGGCCTTACGAGCAGTACTTC. Encoded protein: CSARGFASDSRPYEQYF.

Remarks on this clonotype: It may be a read error: a sequence one base away is much more abundant. This chain links TRBV28 with TRBJ2-1; D possibly corresponds to TRBD2 (6 bases). The CDR3 totals 13 residues. Trimming took off 6 bases at V and 14 bases at J, with 20 bases between the two ends. Germline assignment: CDR1 MDHEN and CDR2 SYDVKM. For the CDR3, the DNA is TGTGCCAGCAGCTTTGGAGGGGAAGACGAGAAGTTCTTC. Translated, it gives CASSFGGEDEKFF.

This clonotype was recorded at least ten times. The CDR3 reads CASSFLTSGVAETQYF. CDR3 in DNA: TGCGCCAGCAGCTTCTTGACTAGCGGGGTCGCGGAGACCCAGTACTTC. V is TRBV5-1 and J is TRBJ2-5; 11 nucleotides match TRBD2. The CDR3 is 16 amino acids. CDR1 is SGHRS, CDR2 YFSETQ, per germline. V lost 2 bases to trimming and J lost 5 bases; unmatched junction nucleotides: 8.

This clonotype was observed many times. As DNA, the CDR3 is TGTGCCAGCACCGGGGCAGGGGTTCTTCAGCCCCAGCATTTT. Its translation is CASTGAGVLQPQHF. The chain joins TRBV28 to TRBJ1-5; maybe TRBD1 (6 bases). Deletions cut 7 bases from V and 6 bases from J, with 16 bases between. Germline CDR1 is MDHEN and CDR2 is SYDVKM. The length of the CDR3 is 14 residues.

There are many counts of this clonotype. The chain couples TRBV7-9 to TRBJ2-5, with D maybe TRBD2 (5 bases). The CDR3 runs to 13 residues. V lost 5 bases to trimming and J lost 5 bases, with 12 bases between them. Germline CDR1 and CDR2: SEHNR and FQNEAQ (reference sequence). CDR3 DNA sequence: TGTGCCAGCAGCCCCCGGGATCGGGAGACCCAGTACTTC. Its translation: CASSPRDRETQYF.

Ten or more counts support this clonotype. CDR3 amino acids: CASGPGGTEAFF. Here the CDR3 DNA reads TGTGCCAGCGGTCCAGGGGGGACTGAAGCTTTCTTT. The chain combines TRBV12-3 or TRBV12-4 with TRBJ1-1, with 7 bases that match TRBD1. V lost 8 bases and J lost 5; bases outside the gene matches: 5. The CDR3 is 12 amino acids.

This clonotype was counted only a few times. This sequence joins TRBV5-1 and TRBJ2-1, with a weak D call TRBD2 (5 bases). V lost 4 bases to trimming and J lost 0 bases, with 11 bases between them. The CDR3 runs to 15 residues. Germline V CDR1 and CDR2: SGHRS, YFSETQ. The CDR3 DNA sequence: TGCGCCAGCAGCCCGCTGGGGAGCTCCTACAATGAGCAGTTCTTC. It encodes CASSPLGSSYNEQFF.

This clonotype has ten or more counts. The genes are TRBV5-1 and TRBJ1-6; 9 bases match TRBD1. The V segment lost 0 bases and the J segment 6 bases; nucleotides outside the gene matches: 1. In germline, CDR1 is SGHRS, CDR2 YFSETQ. The CDR3 totals 15 residues. CDR3 in amino acids: CASSLGQGVNSPLHF. Here the CDR3 DNA reads TGCGCCAGCAGCTTGGGACAGGGGGTTAATTCACCCCTCCACTTT. Full variable domain (rest looked up from reference TRBV5-1 and TRBJ1-6): KAGVTQTPRYLIKTRGQQVTLSCSPISGHRSVSWYQQTPGQGLQFLFEYFSETQRNKGNFPGRFSGRQFSNSRSEMNVSTLELGDSALYLCASSLGQGVNSPLHFGNGTRLTVT.

This clonotype was seen many times. CDR3 in amino acids: CASSRYYEQYF. The CDR3 nucleotides read TGTGCCAGCAGTCGCTACTACGAGCAGTACTTC. The gene calls are TRBV2 and TRBJ2-7; D remains ambiguous. The CDR3 is 11 amino acids. V shed 5 bases and J shed 3 bases, with 5 bases lying between them. Germline V gene data show CDR1 as SNHLY and CDR2 as FYNNEI. The full variable domain, in which reference TRBV2 and TRBJ2-7 provide the parts outside the CDR3, is EPEVTQTPSHQVTQMGQEVILRCVPISNHLYFYWYRQILGQKVEFLVSFYNNEISEKSEIFDDQFSVERPDGSNFTLKIRSTKLEDSAMYFCASSRYYEQYFGPGTRLTVT.

This clonotype was seen many times. This chain uses TRBV6-5 with TRBJ2-3, with D possibly being TRBD2 (6 bases). V was trimmed by 0 bases and J by 5 bases, leaving 9 bases between them. This CDR3 region has 14 residues. CDR1 and CDR2 (germline): MNHEY, SVGAGI. The CDR3 DNA reads as TGTGCCAGCAGTTACTCAGGGAGGAGAGATACGCAGTATTTT. Encoded protein: CASSYSGRRDTQYF.

This clonotype was recorded at least ten times. The chain links TRBV24-1 to TRBJ1-2, with a weak D call TRBD1 (5 bases). The CDR3 has 15 amino acids. CDR1 and CDR2 from the germline V gene are KGHDR and SFDVKD. Trimming took off 3 bases at V and 1 base at J, with 11 bases between the two ends. CDR3 residues: CATSDGGTDNYGYTF. CDR3 nucleotides: TGTGCCACCAGTGATGGCGGGACGGATAACTATGGCTACACCTTC.

The chain recombines TRBV6-5 with TRBJ1-2; D is possibly TRBD1 (5 bases). The ends were cut back, 0 bases at V and 4 bases at J, with 12 bases in the middle. This CDR3 region has 15 residues. Germline CDR1 and CDR2: MNHEY and SVGAGI. The CDR3 region is CASSYSRGTAYGYTF. CDR3 nucleotide sequence: TGTGCCAGCAGTTACTCGAGAGGGACTGCCTATGGCTACACCTTC.

The sample holds many counts of this clonotype. The chain recombines TRBV28 with TRBJ1-3; 8 positions agree with TRBD1. The J segment lost 3 bases and the V segment lost 7 bases, leaving 8 bases of the junction unmatched. The V gene's germline CDR1 is MDHEN and CDR2 SYDVKM. This CDR3 has 15 residues. The chain's CDR3 is CASNQGGTGGNTIYF. Here the CDR3 DNA reads TGTGCCAGCAACCAAGGCGGGACAGGTGGAAACACCATATATTTT.

As regards this clonotype: An end of the junction differs from the germline gene, which may be a read error. The J gene is TRBJ1-2, the V gene TRBV5-1; possibly TRBD1 for D (5 bases). Germline CDR1 reads SGHRS; CDR2 reads YFSETQ. The length of the CDR3 is 16 residues. The DNA of the CDR3 is TGCGCCAGCAGCTTGGCCGTGGACAAGAGCAACTATTGCTACACCTTC. It is translated as CASSLAVDKSNYCYTF.

This clonotype was found many times. The chain combines TRBV9 with TRBJ2-1; 9 positions match TRBD1. Per the germline V gene, CDR1 is SGDLS and CDR2 is YYNGEE. The length of the CDR3 is 15 residues. V gave up 0 bases and J gave up 6 bases; unmatched junction bases: 4. The DNA of the CDR3 is TGTGCCAGCAGCGTAGTGGGACAGGGCCCCAATGAGCAGTTCTTC. It encodes CASSVVGQGPNEQFF.

This clonotype was detected many times. The chain employs TRBV5-1 and TRBJ2-5; 7 bases match TRBD1. Germline CDR1 reads SGHRS; CDR2 reads YFSETQ. The ends lost 2 bases at V and 5 bases at J; junction bases unmatched: 9. The CDR3 spans 15 residues. CDR3 in DNA: TGCGCCAGCAGCTTTACGGGACAGAGCGCCGAGACCCAGTACTTC. Protein: CASSFTGQSAETQYF.

This clonotype was counted at least ten times. The chain links TRBV5-1 to TRBJ2-5, with D uncertain. Germline V gene lookup returns CDR1 SGHRS and CDR2 YFSETQ. V was trimmed by 1 base and J by 5 bases, leaving 12 bases between them. This CDR3 comprises 14 residues. CDR3 sequence reads: CASSLLSAGETQYF. In DNA, the CDR3 is TGCGCCAGCAGCTTGTTATCGGCCGGGGAGACCCAGTACTTC.

This clonotype occurred many times. V is TRBV5-1 and J is TRBJ2-3, with D maybe TRBD2 (6 bases). Germline V gives CDR1 SGHRS, CDR2 YFSETQ. V was shortened by 4 bases and J by 1 base, with 16 bases between the two germline ends. This CDR3 region has 16 residues. CDR3 bases: TGCGCCAGCAGCCACGGGGGTAGCGGCCGCACAGATACGCAGTATTTT. Amino acid sequence: CASSHGGSGRTDTQYF. Supplemented by reference TRBV5-1 and TRBJ2-3, the full variable domain reads KAGVTQTPRYLIKTRGQQVTLSCSPISGHRSVSWYQQTPGQGLQFLFEYFSETQRNKGNFPGRFSGRQFSNSRSEMNVSTLELGDSALYLCASSHGGSGRTDTQYFGPGTRLTVL.

This clonotype was seen ten or more times. The chain joins TRBV6-5 to TRBJ2-4, with 8 bases aligning to TRBD1. This CDR3 is built from 15 residues. V lost 6 bases and J lost 3; bases outside the gene matches: 7. Germline-derived CDR1 and CDR2 are MNHEY and SVGAGI. For the CDR3, the DNA is TGTGCCAGCAGCCACCGACAGGGGTTCAAAAACATTCAGTACTTC. It specifies CASSHRQGFKNIQYF.

Many counts were recorded for this clonotype. This sequence joins TRBV20-1 and TRBJ2-3; TRBD2 matches at 7 bases. The CDR3 spans 14 residues. V shed 4 bases and J 4 bases; nucleotides not matched to a gene: 8. The germline V gene encodes CDR1 DFQATT and CDR2 SNEGSKA (reference sequence). Written as DNA, the CDR3 is TGCAGTGCTAACCTTAGGGCGGGGGCAGATACGCAGTATTTT. Translated: CSANLRAGADTQYF.

This clonotype is termed medium-sized (0.01 to 0.1%). The V call is TRBV5-5, the J call TRBJ1-1, with D maybe TRBD1 (6 bases). Trimming removed 0 bases from V and 4 bases from J, with 7 bases in between. The CDR3 is 13 amino acids. Germline lookup yields CDR1 SGHKS and CDR2 YYEKEE (reference sequence). CDR3 protein: CASSLEGGTEAFF. CDR3 DNA: TGTGCCAGCAGCTTGGAGGGGGGCACTGAAGCTTTCTTT.

About this clonotype: This may come from a read error, since a much larger clone is one base off. This chain links TRBV5-1 with TRBJ1-1; no clear D gene. Germline V gene lookup returns CDR1 SGHRS and CDR2 YFSETQ. The CDR3 sequence is 20 residues long. The CDR3: CASSPARGSTNQYMNTKAFF. The CDR3 DNA reads TGCGCCAGCAGCCCGGCGCGGGGTTCTACGAATCAATACATGAACACTAAAGCTTTCTTT.